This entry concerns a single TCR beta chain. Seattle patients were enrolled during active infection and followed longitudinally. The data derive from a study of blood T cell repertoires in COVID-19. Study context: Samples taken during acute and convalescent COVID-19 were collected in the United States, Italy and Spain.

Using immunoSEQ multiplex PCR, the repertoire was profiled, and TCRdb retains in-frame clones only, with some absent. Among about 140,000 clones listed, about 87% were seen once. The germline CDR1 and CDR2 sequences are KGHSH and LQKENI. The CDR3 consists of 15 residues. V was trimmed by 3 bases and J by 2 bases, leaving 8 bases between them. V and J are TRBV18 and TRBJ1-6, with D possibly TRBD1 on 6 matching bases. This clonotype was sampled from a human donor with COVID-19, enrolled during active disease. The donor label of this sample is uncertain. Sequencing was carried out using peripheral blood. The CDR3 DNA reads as TGTGCCAGCTCACCCCGGGACACCTATAATTCACCCCTCCACTTT. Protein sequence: CASSPRDTYNSPLHF.